A selection of T cell receptor beta chains follows, all from one sample in a study of T cells in Graves' hyperthyroidism and ophthalmopathy. TCRdb analysed the multiplex PCR reads with MiXCR anew, one entry per CDR3 protein. The table shows about 360,000 distinct CDR3 sequences, with 13% occurring only once. Sequenced material: blood. The receptor source for this set is a woman between 18 and 30 years old with Graves' hyperthyroidism. Both conserved end residues are part of each CDR3. The D gene is left open where the match is weak. The size field is filled for only some rows; it gives once, few, many or a size class.

many | TRBJ2-1 | . | TRBV20-1 | CSAPENAGARYNEQFF | TGCAGTGCCCCCGAGAACGCGGGGGCGCGCTACAATGAGCAGTTCTTC
many | TRBJ1-1 | . | TRBV5-1 | CASSLETVNTEAFF | TGCGCCAGCAGCTTGGAGACAGTGAACACTGAAGCTTTCTTT
few | TRBJ2-1 | . | TRBV19 | CASTPLGAYNEQFF | TGTGCCAGTACCCCGCTGGGGGCCTACAATGAGCAGTTCTTC
few | TRBJ1-4 | TRBD1 | TRBV28 | CASSSTGRSEKLFF | TGTGCCAGCAGTTCGACAGGGAGGAGTGAAAAACTGTTTTTT
many | TRBJ2-1 | TRBD1 | TRBV28 | CASSFQGVNEQFF | TGTGCCAGCAGTTTTCAGGGGGTAAATGAGCAGTTCTTC
few | TRBJ1-6 | . | TRBV28 | CASRNSGSSPLHF | TGTGCCAGCAGGAACAGTGGGAGTTCACCCCTCCACTTT
few | TRBJ2-6 | TRBD2 | TRBV7-9 | CASSLGLAGGRSGANVLTF | TGTGCCAGCAGCCTAGGACTAGCGGGAGGCCGCTCTGGGGCCAACGTCCTGACTTTC
few | TRBJ2-7 | TRBD2 | TRBV2 | CASTSGRTYEQYF | TGTGCCAGTACTAGCGGGAGGACCTACGAGCAGTACTTC
many | TRBJ2-7 | TRBD1 | TRBV28 | CASSPGTGEFHEQYF | TGTGCCAGCAGTCCCGGGACAGGGGAGTTCCACGAGCAGTACTTC
. | TRBJ2-6 | . | TRBV5-8 | CASSFRQRSGANVLTF | TGTGCCAGCAGCTTTAGGCAGCGGTCTGGGGCCAACGTCCTGACTTTC
many | TRBJ1-2 | TRBD1 | TRBV12-3/TRBV12-4 | CASSEGQPYGYTF | TGTGCCAGCAGTGAGGGACAGCCCTATGGCTACACCTTC
. | TRBJ1-1 | . | TRBV25-1 | CATSPWGALNTEAFF | TGTGCCACCTCCCCGTGGGGGGCCCTGAACACTGAAGCTTTCTTT
few | TRBJ1-3 | . | TRBV27 | CASSLGPGNTVYF | TGTGCCAGCAGTTTGGGGCCCGGAAACACCGTATATTTT
few | TRBJ1-6 | . | TRBV6-4 | CASSAEGNSPLHF | TGTGCCAGCAGTGCCGAAGGGAATTCACCCCTCCACTTT
many | TRBJ2-5 | . | TRBV7-8 | CASSLGPWGTQYF | TGTGCCAGCAGCTTAGGGCCGTGGGGGACCCAGTACTTC
many | TRBJ1-3 | TRBD1 | TRBV6-1 | CASSYDSDRSSGNTIYF | TGTGCCAGCAGCTATGATTCGGACAGGAGCTCTGGAAACACCATATATTTT
many | TRBJ1-5 | . | TRBV12-3/TRBV12-4 | CASSSHGDTQGILSNQPQHF | TGTGCCAGCAGTTCACACGGGGACACTCAGGGGATACTTAGCAATCAGCCCCAGCATTTT
many | TRBJ1-2 | . | TRBV12-3/TRBV12-4 | CASSLTRNYGYTF | TGTGCCAGCAGTTTGACAAGAAACTATGGCTACACCTTC
many | TRBJ2-3 | TRBD2 | TRBV20-1 | CSGLAGDDTQYF | TGCAGCGGACTAGCGGGAGACGATACGCAGTATTTT
few | TRBJ1-2 | . | TRBV19 | CATKRDGGRYGYTF | TGTGCCACCAAGAGGGACGGTGGAAGATATGGCTACACCTTC
many | TRBJ1-2 | . | TRBV27 | CASSPSGVQWRMNGYTF | TGTGCCAGCAGCCCTTCGGGGGTTCAATGGAGAATGAATGGCTACACCTTC